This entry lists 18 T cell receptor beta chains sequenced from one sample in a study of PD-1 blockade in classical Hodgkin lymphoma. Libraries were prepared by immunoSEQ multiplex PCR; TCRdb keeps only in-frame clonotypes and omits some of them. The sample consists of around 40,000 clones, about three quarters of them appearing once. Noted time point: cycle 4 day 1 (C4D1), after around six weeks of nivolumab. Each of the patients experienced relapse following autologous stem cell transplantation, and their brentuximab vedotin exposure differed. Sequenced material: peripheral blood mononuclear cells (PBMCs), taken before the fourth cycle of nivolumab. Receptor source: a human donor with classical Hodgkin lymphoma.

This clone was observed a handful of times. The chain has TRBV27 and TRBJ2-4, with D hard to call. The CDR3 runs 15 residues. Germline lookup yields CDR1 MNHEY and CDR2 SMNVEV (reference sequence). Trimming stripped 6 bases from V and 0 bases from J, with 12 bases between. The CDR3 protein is CASSPISLAKNIQYF. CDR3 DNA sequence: TGTGCCAGCAGCCCGATATCCTTAGCCAAAAACATTCAGTACTTC.

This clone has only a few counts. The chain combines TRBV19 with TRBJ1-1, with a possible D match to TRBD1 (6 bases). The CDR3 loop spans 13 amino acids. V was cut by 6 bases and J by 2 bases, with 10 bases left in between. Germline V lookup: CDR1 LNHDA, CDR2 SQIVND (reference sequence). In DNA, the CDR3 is TGTGCCAGTAGGCGGACAGCCAACACTGAAGCTTTCTTT. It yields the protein CASRRTANTEAFF.

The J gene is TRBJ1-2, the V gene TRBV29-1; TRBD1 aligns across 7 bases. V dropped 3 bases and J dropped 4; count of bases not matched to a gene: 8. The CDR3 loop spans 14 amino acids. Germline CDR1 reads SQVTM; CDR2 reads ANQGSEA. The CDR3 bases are TGCAGCGTTGATAGACAGGGTGGCGGCTATGGCTACACCTTC. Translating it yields CSVDRQGGGYGYTF.

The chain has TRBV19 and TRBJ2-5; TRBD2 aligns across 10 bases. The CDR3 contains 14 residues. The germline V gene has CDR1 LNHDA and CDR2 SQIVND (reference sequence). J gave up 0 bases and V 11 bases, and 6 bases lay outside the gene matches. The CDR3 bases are TGTGCCGTAAGCGGGGGGGCCGACCAAGAGACCCAGTACTTC. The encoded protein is CAVSGGADQETQYF.

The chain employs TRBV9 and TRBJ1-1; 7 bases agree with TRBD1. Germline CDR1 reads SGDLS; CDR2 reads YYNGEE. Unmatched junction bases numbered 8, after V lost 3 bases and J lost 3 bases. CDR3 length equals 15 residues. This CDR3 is CASSAFDRVDTEAFF. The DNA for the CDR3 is TGTGCCAGCAGCGCCTTCGACAGGGTGGACACTGAAGCTTTCTTT.

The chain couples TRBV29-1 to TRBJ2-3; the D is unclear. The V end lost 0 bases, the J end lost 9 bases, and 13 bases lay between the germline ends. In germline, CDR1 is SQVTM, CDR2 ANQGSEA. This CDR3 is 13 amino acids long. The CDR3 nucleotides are TGCAGCGTTGAAGATCTTGGGCATGACACGCAGTATTTT. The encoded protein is CSVEDLGHDTQYF.

CDR3 protein: CASSQDNRGRQETQYF. CDR3 coding DNA: TGCGCCAGCAGCCAGGATAACAGGGGGCGTCAAGAGACCCAGTACTTC. The V and J genes are TRBV4-1 and TRBJ2-5; the match to TRBD1 covers 9 bases. The CDR3 consists of 16 residues. Germline V gene data show CDR1 as MGHRA and CDR2 as YSYEKL. V was clipped by 3 bases and J by 2 bases; unmatched bases: 7.

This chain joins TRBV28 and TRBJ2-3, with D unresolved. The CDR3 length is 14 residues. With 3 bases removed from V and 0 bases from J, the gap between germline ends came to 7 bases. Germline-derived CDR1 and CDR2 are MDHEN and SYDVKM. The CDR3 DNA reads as TGTGCCAGCAGTTTCCAAACCAGCACAGATACGCAGTATTTT. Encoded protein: CASSFQTSTDTQYF.

The CDR3 sequence is CASSASRSLHYEQYF. In nucleotides, the CDR3 is TGTGCCAGCAGTGCCTCTCGATCACTACACTACGAGCAGTACTTC. The rearrangement links TRBV28 to TRBJ2-7; D is unclear. V was pared by 5 bases and J by 3 bases, with 17 bases between. The CDR3 totals 15 residues. CDR1 is MDHEN, CDR2 SYDVKM, per germline.

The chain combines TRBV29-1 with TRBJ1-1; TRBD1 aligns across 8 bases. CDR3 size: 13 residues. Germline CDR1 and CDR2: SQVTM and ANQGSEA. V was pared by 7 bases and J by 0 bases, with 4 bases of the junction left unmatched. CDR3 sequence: CSAGQGMNTEAFF. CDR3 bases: TGCAGCGCTGGACAGGGTATGAACACTGAAGCTTTCTTT.

CDR3 in amino acids: CATSRESTDTQYF. As DNA, the CDR3 is TGTGCCACCAGCAGGGAGAGTACAGATACGCAGTATTTT. The chain uses TRBV15 and TRBJ2-3; D ambiguous. This CDR3 contains 13 residues. The V end was cut by 3 bases, the J end by 3 bases, with 7 bases between. Per the germline V gene, CDR1 is LNHNV and CDR2 is YYDKDF (reference sequence).

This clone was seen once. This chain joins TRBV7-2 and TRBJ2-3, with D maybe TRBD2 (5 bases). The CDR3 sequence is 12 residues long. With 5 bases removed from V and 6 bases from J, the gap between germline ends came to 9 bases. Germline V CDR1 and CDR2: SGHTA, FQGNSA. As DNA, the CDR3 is TGTGCCAGCAGCGCGGGCCGGGATACGCAGTATTTT. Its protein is CASSAGRDTQYF.

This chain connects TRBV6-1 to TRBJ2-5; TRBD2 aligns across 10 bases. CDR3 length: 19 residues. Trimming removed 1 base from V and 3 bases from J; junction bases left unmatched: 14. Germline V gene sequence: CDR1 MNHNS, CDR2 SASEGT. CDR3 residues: CASSEGRLAGVGVKETQYF. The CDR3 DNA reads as TGTGCCAGCAGTGAAGGAAGACTAGCGGGTGTAGGGGTAAAAGAGACCCAGTACTTC.

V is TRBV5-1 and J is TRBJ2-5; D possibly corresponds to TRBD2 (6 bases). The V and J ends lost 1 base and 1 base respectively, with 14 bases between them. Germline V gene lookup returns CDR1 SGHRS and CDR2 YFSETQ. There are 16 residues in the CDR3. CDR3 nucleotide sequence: TGCGCCAGCAGCTTGATAAGCGGGTGGTCCCAAGAGACCCAGTACTTC. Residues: CASSLISGWSQETQYF. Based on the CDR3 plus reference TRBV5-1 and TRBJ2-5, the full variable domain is KAGVTQTPRYLIKTRGQQVTLSCSPISGHRSVSWYQQTPGQGLQFLFEYFSETQRNKGNFPGRFSGRQFSNSRSEMNVSTLELGDSALYLCASSLISGWSQETQYFGPGTRLLVL.

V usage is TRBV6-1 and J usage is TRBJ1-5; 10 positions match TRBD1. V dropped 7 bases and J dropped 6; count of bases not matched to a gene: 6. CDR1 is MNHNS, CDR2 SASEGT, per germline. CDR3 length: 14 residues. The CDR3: CASIGQGGGQPQHF. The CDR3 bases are TGTGCCAGCATAGGACAGGGGGGGGGTCAGCCCCAGCATTTT.

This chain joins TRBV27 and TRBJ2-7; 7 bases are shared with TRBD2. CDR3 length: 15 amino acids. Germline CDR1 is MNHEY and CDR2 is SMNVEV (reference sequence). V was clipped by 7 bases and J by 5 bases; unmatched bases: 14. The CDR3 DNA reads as TGTGCCAGCACCCACTTCGGGGAGCGGGGCCACGAGCAGTACTTC. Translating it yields CASTHFGERGHEQYF.

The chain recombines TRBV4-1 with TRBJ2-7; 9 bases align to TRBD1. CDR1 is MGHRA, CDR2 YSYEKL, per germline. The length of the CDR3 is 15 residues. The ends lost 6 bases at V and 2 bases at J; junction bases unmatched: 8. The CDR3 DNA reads TGCGCCAGCAGTCGAGACAGGGGGAAAGCCTACGAGCAGTACTTC. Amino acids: CASSRDRGKAYEQYF.

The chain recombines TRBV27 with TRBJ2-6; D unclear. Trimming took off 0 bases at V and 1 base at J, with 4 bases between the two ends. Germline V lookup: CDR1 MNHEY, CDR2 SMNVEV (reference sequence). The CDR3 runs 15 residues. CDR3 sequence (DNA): TGTGCCAGCAGTTTATCAGGGTCTGGGGCCAACGTCCTGACTTTC. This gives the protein CASSLSGSGANVLTF.